This T cell receptor (beta chain) was found in a study of cytomegalovirus exposure and HLA in healthy donors. PCR amplification relied on 60 Vbeta primers (plus 13 Jbeta primers). Here immunoSEQ multiplex PCR was the method, and the copy in TCRdb shows in-frame clones only, minus some. This table holds nearly 110,000 clones, less than 85% found once. The CDR3 length is 14 residues. Germline CDR1 and CDR2: MNHEY and SMNVEV (reference sequence). Trimming left V 5 bases short and J 6 bases short, with 16 bases between. This clone was seen only once. This chain connects TRBV27 to TRBJ1-2; D is perhaps TRBD1 (6 bases). Sequencing was carried out using PBMCs. The source of this sequence is a man in his late teens or twenties in good health and CMV-seronegative. The CDR3 is CASSAHTGYNGYTF. CDR3 sequence (DNA): TGTGCCAGCAGTGCTCACACAGGGTATAATGGCTACACCTTC.